This record looks at one T cell receptor (beta chain) sequence and its context. The protocol was immunoSEQ multiplex PCR, while the TCRdb copy is restricted to in-frame clones and leaves out a portion. The sample shows over 100,000 clones, under 95% of them seen only once. The sample comes from a study of T cell responses to AZD1222 COVID-19 vaccine. Trimming shortened V by 5 bases and J by 7 bases, and 15 bases separated the two germline ends. The germline CDR1 and CDR2 sequences are SGHRS and YFSETQ. This CDR3 comprises 14 residues. This specimen was peripheral blood, taken 28 days after the second AZD1222 dose. The clonotype was recovered from an adult who received the AZD1222 COVID-19 vaccine. The chain is built from TRBV5-1 and TRBJ2-2; either TRBD1 or TRBD2 may supply D (5 bases each). The CDR3 protein is CASSPGTPGGELFF. CDR3 bases: TGCGCCAGCAGTCCCGGGACCCCTGGCGGGGAGCTGTTTTTT.